A single sample is the source of the 16 T cell receptor beta chains below, sequenced in a study of CD8+CD57+ T cells in acquired aplastic anemia. CDR3 and TCR beta VDJ profiling relied on a genomic DNA template. A single record per CDR3 protein comes from TCRdb applying MiXCR to the reads. The table has around 500,000 distinct CDR3 sequences, about a third seen once; the top ten hold about 0.8%. Whoever was chosen for sequencing had shown CD8+CD57+ cell expansion by flow cytometry. The sequenced material came from sorted CD4+, CD8+, or CD8+CD57+ T cells (not recorded which) from PBMCs. The source of these receptors is a human donor with aplastic anemia.

The gene calls are TRBV7-9 and TRBJ2-7; TRBD2 aligns across 7 bases. Losses at the gene ends were 1 base for V and 1 base for J; bases not matched to a gene: 7. Germline-derived CDR1 and CDR2 are SEHNR and FQNEAQ (reference sequence). The CDR3 covers 16 residues. The CDR3 here is CASSLVNGGSSYEQYF. In nucleotides, the CDR3 is TGTGCCAGCAGCTTAGTGAACGGGGGGTCGTCCTACGAGCAGTACTTC.

The rearrangement links TRBV20-1 to TRBJ1-5; the match to TRBD1 covers 8 bases. The CDR3 consists of 15 residues. Per the germline V gene, CDR1 is DFQATT and CDR2 is SNEGSKA (reference sequence). V lost 5 bases, J lost 0 bases, and 6 bases stayed unmatched. The CDR3 region has the DNA TGCAGTGCTCAGAGGACAGGGAATAGCAATCAGCCCCAGCATTTT. Translated, it gives CSAQRTGNSNQPQHF.

The genes are TRBV27 and TRBJ2-1, with 8 bases fitting TRBD1. Germline CDR1 is MNHEY and CDR2 is SMNVEV (reference sequence). This CDR3 contains 15 residues. Trimming cost V 7 bases and J 5 bases; bases outside gene matches: 10. CDR3 amino acids: CASTSRDRRNNEQFF. CDR3 sequence (DNA): TGTGCCAGCACCTCCCGGGACAGGAGAAACAATGAGCAGTTCTTC.

This chain connects TRBV7-2 to TRBJ1-2; D perhaps matches TRBD1 (5 bases). CDR3 length: 13 residues. V lost 3 bases, J lost 3 bases, and 8 bases lay in between. Germline CDR1 is SGHTA and CDR2 is FQGNSA. The CDR3 is CASSLTAYYGYTF. CDR3 coding DNA: TGTGCCAGCAGCTTGACAGCGTACTATGGCTACACCTTC.

V is TRBV2 and J is TRBJ2-4, with D perhaps TRBD2 (6 bases). The germline V gene has CDR1 SNHLY and CDR2 FYNNEI. V shed 2 bases and J shed 0 bases, with 11 bases lying between them. The CDR3 is 16 residues long. CDR3 sequence: CASSERQEGAKNIQYF. CDR3 DNA sequence: TGTGCCAGCAGTGAAAGGCAGGAGGGAGCCAAAAACATTCAGTACTTC. The complete variable domain, with remaining parts taken from reference TRBV2 and TRBJ2-4, reads EPEVTQTPSHQVTQMGQEVILRCVPISNHLYFYWYRQILGQKVEFLVSFYNNEISEKSEIFDDQFSVERPDGSNFTLKIRSTKLEDSAMYFCASSERQEGAKNIQYFGAGTRLSVL.

V usage is TRBV7-9 and J usage is TRBJ2-7; D is unclear. The CDR3 is 13 amino acids. Germline-derived CDR1 and CDR2 are SEHNR and FQNEAQ (reference sequence). The V end was cut by 5 bases, the J end by 5 bases, with 13 bases between. DNA for the CDR3: TGTGCCAGCAGCCCGAGGTGGGATAACGAGCAGTACTTC. This translates into CASSPRWDNEQYF.

This clonotype was observed many times. The rearrangement links TRBV20-1 to TRBJ1-1, with D unresolved. Germline CDR1 is DFQATT and CDR2 is SNEGSKA (reference sequence). The V and J ends lost 3 bases and 1 base respectively, with 6 bases between them. This CDR3 spans 12 amino acids. CDR3 residues: CSASIRNTEAFF. The CDR3 bases are TGCAGTGCTAGCATTAGGAACACTGAAGCTTTCTTT.

This clonotype has at least ten counts. V and J are TRBV12-5 and TRBJ1-1, with D unclear. The CDR3 sequence is 12 residues long. Germline CDR1 LGHNT, CDR2 FRNRAP. V shed 5 bases and J shed 4 bases, with 8 bases lying between them. In DNA, the CDR3 is TGTGCTAGTGGTCGACGGAGCACTGAAGCTTTCTTT. Translation gives CASGRRSTEAFF.

In this sample, this clonotype turned up once. V and J are TRBV2 and TRBJ1-2, with unresolved D. The germline gives CDR1 SNHLY, CDR2 FYNNEI. V lost 5 bases and J 9 bases, leaving 16 bases between the germline ends. The CDR3 loop spans 13 amino acids. The CDR3 coding sequence is TGTGCCAGCAGTCAAACTCAGCAGCAAAGCTACACCTTC. It encodes CASSQTQQQSYTF. Full variable domain (missing parts from reference TRBV2 and TRBJ1-2): EPEVTQTPSHQVTQMGQEVILRCVPISNHLYFYWYRQILGQKVEFLVSFYNNEISEKSEIFDDQFSVERPDGSNFTLKIRSTKLEDSAMYFCASSQTQQQSYTFGSGTRLTVV.

This clonotype turned up a few times. CDR3 DNA: TGCGCCAGCAGTGTATCCAGGGAAAATCAGCCCCAGCATTTT. It translates to CASSVSRENQPQHF. V and J are TRBV5-1 and TRBJ1-5; TRBD1 might be the D (5 bases). The CDR3 extends over 14 amino acids. Germline CDR1 and CDR2: SGHRS and YFSETQ. The ends were cut back, 5 bases at V and 4 bases at J, with 13 bases in the middle.

The V gene is TRBV11-2, the J gene TRBJ2-7; D gene unclear. V dropped 1 base and J dropped 3 bases, with 16 bases sitting between them. CDR1 and CDR2 from the germline V gene are SGHAT and FQNNGV. The CDR3 length is 16 residues. CDR3 bases: TGTGCCAGCAGCTTAGTAACCCCGACACTATTCTACGAGCAGTACTTC. As protein: CASSLVTPTLFYEQYF.

The genes are TRBV6-2 or TRBV6-3 and TRBJ2-5, with 7 bases lining up with TRBD2. Trimming at V came to 0 bases and at J to 2 bases, leaving 0 bases not matched to a gene. The CDR3 is 14 residues long. Germline V gene data show CDR1 as MNHEY and CDR2 as SVGEGT. CDR3 bases: TGTGCCAGCAGTTACTCGGGGGGGCAAGAGACCCAGTACTTC. Encoded protein: CASSYSGGQETQYF.

This clonotype has only a few counts. This rearrangement joins TRBV7-2 to TRBJ1-2; D remains unclear. Between the trimmed V and J ends, which lost 4 bases and 0 bases, there was a span of 6 bases. The CDR3 has 13 amino acids. Germline V gives CDR1 SGHTA, CDR2 FQGNSA. The CDR3 coding sequence is TGTGCCAGCAGCTCGAGTCCTAACTATGGCTACACCTTC. Translated, it gives CASSSSPNYGYTF.

The V and J genes are TRBV6-5 and TRBJ2-3, with 7 bases identical to TRBD2. Trimming cost V 4 bases and J 12 bases; bases outside gene matches: 4. The germline gives CDR1 MNHEY, CDR2 SVGAGI. The CDR3 has 11 amino acids. This CDR3 reads CASSFGGGQYF. CDR3 bases: TGTGCCAGCAGTTTTGGGGGGGGACAGTATTTT.

The sample holds one count of this clonotype. A read error may explain this, as a much larger clone is one base away. The chain joins TRBV10-2 to TRBJ2-1, with D unclear. Germline V lookup: CDR1 WSHSY, CDR2 SAAADI. CDR3 length equals 15 residues. The CDR3 loop is CAISEVGSRYNEQFF. The CDR3 coding sequence is TGCGCCATCAGTGAAGTCGGGTCGCGGTACAATGAGCAGTTCTTC.

The V and J genes are TRBV2 and TRBJ2-1, with TRBD2 identical over 8 bases. The CDR3 has 14 residues. The ends lost 2 bases at V and 5 bases at J; junction bases unmatched: 2. Looked up from germline, CDR1 is SNHLY and CDR2 is FYNNEI. The CDR3 nucleotides read TGTGCCAGCAGTGAAACCGGGAGGGACAATGAGCAGTTCTTC. Residues: CASSETGRDNEQFF.